Shown below are 31 T cell receptor beta chains from a single sample sequenced in a study of blood T cell repertoires in COVID-19. Only in-frame clones appear in the TCRdb table, and some are missing; sequencing was by immunoSEQ multiplex PCR. Here the sample spans over 200,000 clones, around 87% being singletons. The source material was peripheral blood. Receptors originate from a woman aged 45-60 years with acute or convalescent COVID-19.

The chain employs TRBV28 and TRBJ1-1; TRBD1 matches 10 bases. The germline CDR1 and CDR2 sequences are MDHEN and SYDVKM. With 3 bases clipped from V and 10 bases from J, the junction kept 8 bases outside the gene matches. The CDR3 extends over 14 amino acids. The CDR3: CASSFVDRGRGAFF. The CDR3 DNA reads as TGTGCCAGCAGTTTTGTCGACAGGGGGCGCGGAGCTTTCTTT. Together with reference TRBV28 and TRBJ1-1, the CDR3 gives the full variable domain: DVKVTQSSRYLVKRTGEKVFLECVQDMDHENMFWYRQDPGLGLRLIYFSYDVKMKEKGDIPEGYSVSREKKERFSLILESASTNQTSMYLCASSFVDRGRGAFFGQGTRLTVV.

This chain uses TRBV5-5 with TRBJ2-5, with a possible D match to TRBD2 (5 bases). Trimming cost V 0 bases and J 6 bases, with 12 bases left between them. The CDR3 has 14 residues. CDR1 is SGHKS, CDR2 YYEKEE, per germline (reference sequence). CDR3 region: CASSLGGIEKTQYF. The CDR3 bases are TGTGCCAGCAGCTTGGGAGGGATTGAAAAGACCCAGTACTTC.

V usage is TRBV7-9 and J usage is TRBJ2-7, with 11 bases lining up with TRBD1. CDR3 length equals 13 residues. Per the germline V gene, CDR1 is SEHNR and CDR2 is FQNEAQ (reference sequence). J gave up 11 bases and V 5 bases, and 8 bases lay outside the gene matches. The CDR3 DNA reads as TGTGCCAGCAGCCCCGGACAGGGGGCCTTGGAGTACTTC. This sequence encodes CASSPGQGALEYF.

The chain couples TRBV19 to TRBJ2-1, with 14 bases matching TRBD2. The CDR3 consists of 19 residues. CDR1 is LNHDA, CDR2 SQIVND, per germline (reference sequence). V dropped 8 bases and J dropped 0; count of bases not matched to a gene: 12. Here the CDR3 reads CASQFRTSGRWGSYNEQFF. The DNA of the CDR3 is TGTGCCAGTCAATTTAGGACTAGCGGGAGGTGGGGCTCCTACAATGAGCAGTTCTTC. Together with reference TRBV19 and TRBJ2-1, the CDR3 gives the full variable domain: DGGITQSPKYLFRKEGQNVTLSCEQNLNHDAMYWYRQDPGQGLRLIYYSQIVNDFQKGDIAEGYSVSREKKESFPLTVTSAQKNPTAFYLCASQFRTSGRWGSYNEQFFGPGTRLTVL.

The chain joins TRBV24-1 to TRBJ1-5; 7 positions agree with TRBD1. This CDR3 is built from 15 residues. Losses at the gene ends were 4 bases for V and 5 bases for J; bases not matched to a gene: 7. Germline V gene sequence: CDR1 KGHDR, CDR2 SFDVKD. The chain's CDR3 is CATSDQTDRDQPQHF. CDR3 bases: TGTGCCACCAGTGACCAAACCGACAGGGATCAGCCCCAGCATTTT.

This rearrangement joins TRBV15 to TRBJ1-1, with TRBD1 matching over 9 bases. The germline V gene has CDR1 LNHNV and CDR2 YYDKDF (reference sequence). The CDR3 has 14 amino acids. With 8 bases clipped from V and 7 bases from J, the junction kept 11 bases outside the gene matches. CDR3 sequence: CATRPGQGRGEAFF. CDR3 coding DNA: TGTGCCACCCGTCCGGGACAGGGCCGGGGTGAAGCTTTCTTT.

V usage is TRBV28 and J usage is TRBJ1-1; D is ambiguous. The CDR3 totals 12 residues. The germline CDR1 and CDR2 sequences are MDHEN and SYDVKM. V lost 3 bases and J 7 bases, leaving 9 bases between the germline ends. The CDR3 is CASSLPGLEAFF. The CDR3 DNA reads as TGTGCCAGCAGTTTGCCTGGCCTTGAAGCTTTCTTT.

The V call is TRBV15, the J call TRBJ2-3; TRBD2 agrees at 11 bases. CDR3 size: 16 residues. The germline CDR1 and CDR2 sequences are LNHNV and YYDKDF (reference sequence). V dropped 3 bases and J dropped 7; count of bases not matched to a gene: 9. The CDR3 DNA reads TGTGCCACCAGCAGTGTTACTAGCGGGAGTCGTTATACGCAGTATTTT. Its protein is CATSSVTSGSRYTQYF.

In this sample, this clone turned up once. The V gene is TRBV5-4, the J gene TRBJ2-7; possibly TRBD1 for D (5 bases). CDR3 size: 13 residues. Germline V gene lookup returns CDR1 SGHNT and CDR2 YYREEE (reference sequence). V gave up 3 bases and J gave up 3 bases, with 10 bases separating them. CDR3 sequence (DNA): TGTGCCAGCAGCTCCCGGACAAGCTACGAGCAGTACTTC. This encodes CASSSRTSYEQYF.

This sequence joins TRBV25-1 and TRBJ2-1; weak D call: TRBD1 (7 bases). V gave up 7 bases and J gave up 5 bases, with 9 bases separating them. Germline V gene data show CDR1 as MGHDK and CDR2 as SYGVNS. The CDR3 totals 12 residues. The CDR3, as DNA: TGTGCCAGCACCAGGGGGGACAATGAGCAGTTCTTC. Translating gives CASTRGDNEQFF.

CDR3 in amino acids: CASSLGTAYGYTF. DNA of the CDR3: TGTGCCAGCAGCCTCGGGACAGCCTATGGCTACACCTTC. This chain uses TRBV14 with TRBJ1-2; 7 nucleotides match TRBD1. Germline lookup yields CDR1 SGHDN and CDR2 FVKESK. The trim removed 4 bases at V and 4 bases at J, leaving 3 bases unmatched. The CDR3 runs to 13 residues.

V and J are TRBV5-5 and TRBJ2-1, with 9 nucleotides matching TRBD1. This CDR3 spans 12 amino acids. The V segment lost 4 bases and the J segment 15 bases; nucleotides outside the gene matches: 8. Germline V CDR1 and CDR2: SGHKS, YYEKEE (reference sequence). The CDR3 nucleotides read TGTGCCAGCAGCGTCACAGGGGGCAGTCCGTTCTTC. This translates into CASSVTGGSPFF.

The chain's CDR3 is CASSQDSSLGKGNQPQHF. For the CDR3, the DNA is TGTGCCAGCAGCCAAGATTCTAGCCTCGGGAAGGGCAATCAGCCCCAGCATTTT. J is TRBJ1-5 and V is TRBV3-1 (or the pseudogene TRBV3-2), with unresolved D. Trimming took off 0 bases at V and 2 bases at J, with 17 bases between the two ends. This CDR3 is built from 18 residues. The germline V gene encodes CDR1 LGHDT and CDR2 YNNKEL (reference sequence).

The chain recombines TRBV6-1 with TRBJ2-5; 9 nucleotides line up with TRBD1. The CDR3 is 16 amino acids. The V gene's germline CDR1 is MNHNS and CDR2 SASEGT. V shed 2 bases, J shed 4 bases, and the junction held 8 bases outside the gene matches. CDR3 coding DNA: TGTGCCAGCAGTGAAATTAGACAGGGGGGGTTAGAGACCCAGTACTTC. It translates to CASSEIRQGGLETQYF.

The chain carries TRBV5-1 and TRBJ2-1; 11 bases are shared with TRBD2. CDR1 SGHRS and CDR2 YFSETQ come from the germline V gene. This CDR3 comprises 17 residues. With 2 bases clipped from V and 8 bases from J, the junction kept 12 bases outside the gene matches. CDR3 coding DNA: TGCGCCAGCAGCTTAAGTGAGATACTAGCGGGAGTGGATGAGCAGTTCTTC. Its protein is CASSLSEILAGVDEQFF.

In this sample, this clone turned up once. The V and J genes are TRBV7-3 and TRBJ2-1, with D uncertain. V was shortened by 4 bases and J by 0 bases, with 10 bases between the two germline ends. CDR1 is SGHTA, CDR2 FQGTGA, per germline. There are 15 residues in the CDR3. CDR3 DNA sequence: TGTGCCAGCAGCTCACAGAGCCACTCCTACAATGAGCAGTTCTTC. Translating it yields CASSSQSHSYNEQFF.

The chain employs TRBV5-6 and TRBJ1-1; unclear D gene. CDR1 and CDR2 (germline): SGHDT, YYEEEE. CDR3 length: 13 residues. Trimming pared 6 bases from V and 1 base from J, leaving 10 bases between. CDR3 in amino acids: CASTVAGNTEAFF. CDR3 sequence (DNA): TGTGCCAGCACGGTAGCGGGGAACACTGAAGCTTTCTTT.

The V gene is TRBV19, the J gene TRBJ2-1; 10 bases are a match to TRBD2. Looked up from germline, CDR1 is LNHDA and CDR2 is SQIVND (reference sequence). This CDR3 region has 16 residues. V dropped 7 bases and J dropped 2; count of bases not matched to a gene: 8. CDR3 nucleotide sequence: TGTGCCAGTATCCCACATAGCGGGAGGCCCTACAATGAGCAGTTCTTC. Translated: CASIPHSGRPYNEQFF.

CDR3 residues: CASSPAIGGYTGELFF. CDR3 DNA sequence: TGTGCCAGCTCACCGGCGATAGGGGGCTACACCGGGGAGCTGTTTTTT. The chain has TRBV18 and TRBJ2-2; TRBD1 matches at 7 bases. V trimming: 3 bases; J trimming: 3 bases; junction bases outside the gene matches: 7. Germline V gives CDR1 KGHSH, CDR2 LQKENI. The length of the CDR3 is 16 residues.

The genes are TRBV6-2 or TRBV6-3 and TRBJ2-1, with TRBD1 identical over 7 bases. The V segment lost 3 bases and the J segment 1 base; nucleotides outside the gene matches: 12. There are 18 residues in the CDR3. Germline V gene lookup returns CDR1 MNHEY and CDR2 SVGEGT. CDR3 protein: CASSYLFKTGLSYNEQFF. In DNA, the CDR3 is TGTGCCAGCAGTTATCTCTTTAAGACAGGGTTATCCTACAATGAGCAGTTCTTC.

The rearrangement joins TRBV9 to TRBJ1-5; the match to TRBD1 covers 7 bases. The germline V gene encodes CDR1 SGDLS and CDR2 YYNGEE. V lost 0 bases to trimming and J lost 8 bases; unmatched junction nucleotides: 11. The CDR3 totals 16 residues. In nucleotides, the CDR3 is TGTGCCAGCAGCGTAGAAGACGGGGCAGGGGGAGAGCCCCAGCATTTT. Encoded protein: CASSVEDGAGGEPQHF.

The CDR3 spells CASSIAGGEEQFF. For the CDR3, the DNA is TGCGCCAGCAGCATAGCGGGAGGCGAGGAGCAGTTCTTC. This chain links TRBV5-1 with TRBJ2-1; TRBD2 aligns across 10 bases. V shed 4 bases and J 10 bases; nucleotides not matched to a gene: 5. The CDR3 is 13 residues long. Germline V lookup: CDR1 SGHRS, CDR2 YFSETQ.

The chain has TRBV18 and TRBJ1-1; D not resolved. Deletions cut 1 base from V and 4 bases from J, with 10 bases between. CDR1 and CDR2 (germline): KGHSH, LQKENI. This CDR3 has 14 residues. The CDR3 DNA follows: TGTGCCAGCTCACCACAGGGCGGGAGCACTGAAGCTTTCTTT. Amino acid sequence: CASSPQGGSTEAFF. Full variable domain (outside the CDR3, taken from reference TRBV18 and TRBJ1-1): NAGVMQNPRHLVRRRGQEARLRCSPMKGHSHVYWYRQLPEEGLKFMVYLQKENIIDESGMPKERFSAEFPKEGPSILRIQQVVRGDSAAYFCASSPQGGSTEAFFGQGTRLTVV.

The chain uses TRBV11-2 and TRBJ2-2; 12 bases agree with TRBD2. The CDR3 sequence is 16 residues long. With V trimmed by 3 bases and J by 4 bases, 3 bases remained unmatched. Germline lookup yields CDR1 SGHAT and CDR2 FQNNGV. The CDR3 protein is CASSFLAGGTTGELFF. CDR3 DNA sequence: TGTGCCAGCAGCTTTCTAGCGGGAGGGACCACCGGGGAGCTGTTTTTT.

This chain joins TRBV7-9 and TRBJ1-4; the match to TRBD1 covers 7 bases. The CDR3 totals 14 residues. Germline loops: CDR1 SEHNR, CDR2 FQNEAQ (reference sequence). J was trimmed by 3 bases and V by 7 bases; bases with no gene match: 5. For the CDR3, the DNA is TGTGCCAGCAACATCCAGGGGGCTAATGAAAAACTGTTTTTT. Translated, it gives CASNIQGANEKLFF.

The V gene is TRBV15, the J gene TRBJ2-1; D not resolved. V lost 2 bases to trimming and J lost 6 bases, with 11 bases between them. The CDR3 is 14 residues long. From germline, CDR1 is LNHNV and CDR2 YYDKDF (reference sequence). This chain's CDR3 is CATSRPFSGNEQFF. DNA of the CDR3: TGTGCCACCAGCAGACCTTTTTCGGGCAATGAGCAGTTCTTC. Full variable domain (outside the CDR3, taken from reference TRBV15 and TRBJ2-1): DAMVIQNPRYQVTQFGKPVTLSCSQTLNHNVMYWYQQKSSQAPKLLFHYYDKDFNNEADTPDNFQSRRPNTSFCFLDIRSPGLGDTAMYLCATSRPFSGNEQFFGPGTRLTVL.

V gene TRBV9 combines with J gene TRBJ1-6; 9 bases agree with TRBD1. Germline CDR1 SGDLS, CDR2 YYNGEE. The CDR3 sequence is 14 residues long. With 3 bases clipped from V and 11 bases from J, the junction kept 6 bases outside the gene matches. The CDR3 loop reads CASSADRGRPPLHF. The CDR3, as DNA: TGTGCCAGCAGCGCGGACAGGGGACGGCCACCCCTCCACTTT.

In its sample, this clone was seen a few times. The chain recombines TRBV19 with TRBJ1-5; D is unresolved. Trimming removed 2 bases at V and 0 bases at J, with 8 bases between. The length of the CDR3 is 15 residues. Germline-derived CDR1 and CDR2 are LNHDA and SQIVND (reference sequence). The CDR3 sequence is CASSITDYSNQPQHF. The CDR3 DNA is TGTGCCAGTAGTATAACAGATTATAGCAATCAGCCCCAGCATTTT.

This chain links TRBV5-1 with TRBJ1-1; the D gene is possibly TRBD1 (5 bases). Germline lookup yields CDR1 SGHRS and CDR2 YFSETQ. The CDR3 contains 14 residues. V gave up 1 base and J gave up 2 bases, with 9 bases separating them. CDR3 sequence reads: CASSLRQFNTEAFF. DNA of the CDR3: TGCGCCAGCAGCTTGAGACAGTTTAACACTGAAGCTTTCTTT.

This rearrangement joins TRBV19 to TRBJ1-5; 9 nucleotides line up with TRBD1. The CDR3 runs 14 residues. V lost 6 bases, J lost 7 bases, and 7 bases stayed unmatched. Per the germline V gene, CDR1 is LNHDA and CDR2 is SQIVND (reference sequence). Here the CDR3 DNA reads TGTGCCAGTAGACAGACAGGGGGGCTCCAGCCCCAGCATTTT. Translating gives CASRQTGGLQPQHF.

The chain employs TRBV5-4 and TRBJ2-7; 8 positions match TRBD1. Germline V gives CDR1 SGHNT, CDR2 YYREEE (reference sequence). The V gene end was trimmed by 4 bases and the J gene end by 7 bases; junction bases not matched to a gene: 10. The length of the CDR3 is 14 residues. CDR3 sequence: CASSAGTGNGEQYF. CDR3 coding DNA: TGTGCCAGCAGCGCCGGGACAGGAAACGGAGAGCAGTACTTC.